The rows below give T cell receptor beta chains drawn from one sample of a study of identical twins' blood T cells. TCRdb reprocessed the 5' RACE reads with MiXCR, giving one entry per CDR3 protein. The data hold 300,000 to 450,000 distinct CDR3 sequences, with approximately 30% observed a single time. Sequences were obtained from PBMCs. The receptors shown here come from a woman between 18 and 49 years old in good health. CDR3s include the opening cysteine and the closing phenylalanine or tryptophan. D genes are given only for firm matches. Size is stated for part of the rows, as once, few or many counts, or as a class when the clone is expanded.

J	D	size	V	DNA	CDR3
TRBJ1-1	TRBD1	-	TRBV7-9	TGTGCCGGCAGCTTAGAGCAGGGGGAGTACACTGAAGCTTTCTTT	CAGSLEQGEYTEAFF
TRBJ2-7	-	-	TRBV11-1	TGTGCCAGCAGCCCCATCCTACGGGGTAGCTCCTACGAGCAGTACTTC	CASSPILRGSSYEQYF
TRBJ1-1	-	many	TRBV12-3/TRBV12-4	TGTGCCAGCACCCGGACAGTCGGGACTGAAGCTTTCTTT	CASTRTVGTEAFF
TRBJ1-1	TRBD1	few	TRBV5-1	TGCGCCAGCAGCTGGAGGGACAGGGTGAACACTGAAGCTTTCTTT	CASSWRDRVNTEAFF
TRBJ1-2	TRBD1	few	TRBV10-3	TGTGCCATCAGGGGGACAGATGACTATGGCTACACCTTC	CAIRGTDDYGYTF
TRBJ1-3	-	-	TRBV28	TGTGCCAGCAGTTCCCCGGGCTCCCCGGGAAACACCATATATTTT	CASSSPGSPGNTIYF
TRBJ1-5	-	few	TRBV6-5	TGTGCCAGCAGTCCCCTGGGAGGGCAGCCCCAGCATTTT	CASSPLGGQPQHF
TRBJ1-4	-	-	TRBV7-2	TGTGCCAGCAGCTTAGACGTTAGCTATGAAAAACTGTTTTTT	CASSLDVSYEKLFF
TRBJ2-7	-	-	TRBV7-2	TGTGCCAGCAGCTTGAAAGGGCTCTGGCAGTACTTC	CASSLKGLWQYF
TRBJ1-5	-	few	TRBV29-1	TGCAGCGTGGGAGGGCCAGGTTCTCAGCCCCAGCATTTT	CSVGGPGSQPQHF
TRBJ2-7	TRBD1	-	TRBV10-3	TGTGCCACGGCCCGGGACAGTACCTACGAGCAGTACTTC	CATARDSTYEQYF
TRBJ1-1	-	-	TRBV18	TGTGCCAGCTCCCTAGACTGGGCTGTACGGGGCACTGAAGCTTTCTTT	CASSLDWAVRGTEAFF
TRBJ1-1	TRBD1	-	TRBV4-2	TGTGCCAGCAGCCGAGACAGGGTCTTTGAAGCTTTCTTT	CASSRDRVFEAFF
TRBJ2-3	-	-	TRBV29-1	TGCAGCGTTGAACTCATCGGGGATACGCAGTATTTT	CSVELIGDTQYF
TRBJ2-1	-	-	TRBV4-1	TGCGCCAGCAGCCAAAAAGGCGGATACAATGAGCAGTTCTTC	CASSQKGGYNEQFF
TRBJ1-6	TRBD1	-	TRBV20-1	TGCAGTGCTAGAAGGGGGCTAAATTCACTCCTCCACTTT	CSARRGLNSLLHF
TRBJ1-5	-	once	TRBV2	TGTGCCGCAAGGGCGGATGGAAATCAGCCCCGGCATTTT	CAARADGNQPRHF
TRBJ1-2	-	once	TRBV5-1	TGCGCCAGCAGCCATGAGGGGCTTGGCTATGGCTACACCTTC	CASSHEGLGYGYTF
TRBJ2-7	-	-	TRBV27	TGTGCCAGCAGTTTAGTCACAAAAGGGTCCTACGAGCAGTACTTC	CASSLVTKGSYEQYF
TRBJ1-5	TRBD1	many	TRBV29-1	TGCAGCGTACTTTGGGACAGCGATCAGCCCCAGCATTTT	CSVLWDSDQPQHF
TRBJ2-1	-	-	TRBV6-1	TGTGCCAGCAGCCTTATCGGAGGAGAGCAGTTCTTC	CASSLIGGEQFF
TRBJ2-7	-	many	TRBV20-1	TGCAGTGCTAGTATTGGGGAAGAGCAGTACTTC	CSASIGEEQYF
TRBJ2-7	-	few	TRBV27	TGTGCCAGCAGTTTGATGCCGGGGGCTGAGCAGTACTTC	CASSLMPGAEQYF
TRBJ1-1	-	-	TRBV27	TGTGCCAGCAGCCTTCTTCGTTCCGACACTGAAGCTTTCTTT	CASSLLRSDTEAFF
TRBJ1-4	TRBD1	-	TRBV6-5	TGTGCCAGCAGTAAGAACATTCGACAGGGTGGGATAGGAAAACTGTTTTTT	CASSKNIRQGGIGKLFF
TRBJ1-2	-	many	TRBV7-9	TGTGCCAGCAGTTTACAGGCTAACTATGGCTACACCTTC	CASSLQANYGYTF
TRBJ2-2	-	few	TRBV6-5	TGTGCCAGCAGTTTCGGGGTAAACACCGGGGAGCTGTTTTTT	CASSFGVNTGELFF
TRBJ1-4	-	few	TRBV20-1	TGCAGTGCATCACGAAGGTCGCGGGCTAATGAAAAACTGTTTTTT	CSASRRSRANEKLFF
TRBJ2-7	-	few	TRBV5-1	TGCGCCAGCAGCTTTGGGGACCCATCATACGAGCAGTACTTC	CASSFGDPSYEQYF
TRBJ2-7	TRBD1	few	TRBV6-6	TGTGCCAGCAGAGGACAGGGAGGTGGCGAGCAGTACTTC	CASRGQGGGEQYF
TRBJ2-1	TRBD2	once	TRBV20-1	TGCAGTGCTCAAGGACTAGCGGGGCCATACAATGAGCAGTCCTTC	CSAQGLAGPYNEQSF
TRBJ1-1	-	-	TRBV12-3/TRBV12-4	TGTGCCAGCAAAATAAGGGGGGACCCTGAAGCTTTCTTT	CASKIRGDPEAFF
TRBJ1-2	-	many	TRBV21-1	TGTGCCAGCAGCAAAGCGAGATTACAGGGCTATGGCTACACCTTC	CASSKARLQGYGYTF
TRBJ2-2	-	few	TRBV7-8	TGTGCCAGCGGGGGATTCGGGGAGCTGTTTTTT	CASGGFGELFF
TRBJ2-7	-	many	TRBV7-9	TGTGCCAGCAGCTTAGACCCGAACTACGAGCAGTACTTC	CASSLDPNYEQYF
TRBJ2-7	-	-	TRBV4-3	TGCGCCAGCAGCCAAGGATACTACTCCTACGAGCAGTACTTC	CASSQGYYSYEQYF
TRBJ1-1	-	-	TRBV6-7	TGTGCCAGCACCCCGGGACCCTCTTGGGACACTGGAGCTTTCTTT	CASTPGPSWDTGAFF
TRBJ2-3	-	-	TRBV10-3	TGTGCCATCAGTCTCCAAGCGGGCACAGATACGCAGTATTTT	CAISLQAGTDTQYF
TRBJ1-5	TRBD1	many	TRBV19	TGTGCCAGTAGTATATCCCGCACAGGGGGTGGAAGCAATCAGCCCCAGCATTTT	CASSISRTGGGSNQPQHF
TRBJ1-4	-	-	TRBV4-1	TGCGCCAGCAGCCAAGATCGGGTCGAAAAACTGTTTTTT	CASSQDRVEKLFF
TRBJ1-2	-	-	TRBV7-4	TGTGCCAGCACTATGTGGTGGGCCTGGTTCCAAACTAACTATGGCTACACCTTC	CASTMWWAWFQTNYGYTF
TRBJ2-5	-	once	TRBV29-1	TGCAGCGTGGCTCTGGACTACTCCCAAGAGACCCAGTACTTC	CSVALDYSQETQYF
TRBJ1-5	-	-	TRBV12-3/TRBV12-4	TGTGCCAGCAGTTTAAGGGAAACTAGCAATCAGCCCCAGCATTTT	CASSLRETSNQPQHF
TRBJ1-4	-	few	TRBV6-2/TRBV6-3	TGTGCCAGCAGTTACAGGGGAAGAGGGGAAAAACTGTTTTTT	CASSYRGRGEKLFF
TRBJ1-2	TRBD1	-	TRBV19	TGTGCCAGTAGTATAGATCGTGGACAGGATGGCTACACCTTC	CASSIDRGQDGYTF
TRBJ2-7	-	-	TRBV5-6	TGTGCCAGCAGCTTGAATTCGGAGCAGTACTTC	CASSLNSEQYF
TRBJ1-5	-	few	TRBV19	TGTGCCAGTAGTTGGGGCCTCAATAGCAATCAGCCCCAGCATTTT	CASSWGLNSNQPQHF
TRBJ2-1	-	many	TRBV19	TGTGCCAGTAGTGTTCAGGGGGGGAACAACAATGAGCAGTTCTTC	CASSVQGGNNNEQFF
TRBJ1-5	TRBD1	-	TRBV7-2	TGTGCCAGCAGCTTCCGGACAGGCGCTAATCAGCCCCAGCATTTT	CASSFRTGANQPQHF
TRBJ2-7	-	-	TRBV20-1	TGCAGTGCTAAAGGTAACCCAGACTACGGGCAGTACTTC	CSAKGNPDYGQYF
TRBJ2-7	TRBD2	few	TRBV7-7	TGTGCCAGCAGCTTGACAGCGGGAGAGTACGAGCAGTACTTC	CASSLTAGEYEQYF
TRBJ1-1	-	-	TRBV10-3	TGTGCCATCAGTGAGTCGACAGCAACTGAAGCTTTCTTT	CAISESTATEAFF
TRBJ2-3	-	-	TRBV10-3	TGTGCCATCGCCAACCCCGGGACCGTAGGAGATACGCAGTATTTT	CAIANPGTVGDTQYF
TRBJ1-2	-	few	TRBV7-8	TGTGCCAGCAGCTTAGAGCAGAGGCTTTCCTATGGCTACACCTTC	CASSLEQRLSYGYTF